This paragraph covers one T cell receptor beta chain sequence. CDR3 size: 15 residues. CDR1 is SGHRS and CDR2 is YFSETQ in the germline V gene. Trimming removed 3 bases from V and 4 bases from J; junction bases left unmatched: 5. The record originates from a study of siplizumab effects on memory and regulatory T cells. The table came from immunoSEQ multiplex PCR; TCRdb's copy has only in-frame clones and leaves some out. The sample holds 110,000 or so clones, about 93% seen once. The chain links TRBV5-1 to TRBJ2-1; 9 positions match TRBD2. The receptor comes from a human donor in good health. Source material: CD4+ T cells sorted from blood. The CDR3 nucleotides are TGCGCCAGCAGCTCCAGCGGGGGGTCATACAATGAGCAGTTCTTC. It is translated as CASSSSGGSYNEQFF.